A single sample is the source of the 31 T cell receptor beta chains below, sequenced in a study of blood T cell repertoires in COVID-19. Sequenced by immunoSEQ multiplex PCR; TCRdb stores in-frame clones only, minus some. Among 310,000 or so clones listed, roughly 90% were seen once. The sample consisted of peripheral blood. The origin of the receptors is a man younger than 30 who had recovered from COVID-19.

The chain uses TRBV10-3 and TRBJ2-3, with 7 bases matching TRBD1. Germline V gene data show CDR1 as ENHRY and CDR2 as SYGVKD. This CDR3 has 13 amino acids. With 7 bases clipped from V and 4 bases from J, the junction kept 5 bases outside the gene matches. CDR3 bases: TGTGCCATCAAAGGGGGCAACGCAGATACGCAGTATTTT. It translates to CAIKGGNADTQYF.

The DNA for the CDR3 is TGTGCCAGCAGCGTAGTTGGGCAGGGAGGGGCCGGGGAGCTGTTTTTT. Translated, it gives CASSVVGQGGAGELFF. V usage is TRBV9 and J usage is TRBJ2-2; 7 bases agree with TRBD2. The J segment lost 6 bases and the V segment lost 0 bases, leaving 8 bases of the junction unmatched. Germline loops: CDR1 SGDLS, CDR2 YYNGEE. The CDR3 has 16 amino acids. The complete variable domain, with remaining parts taken from reference TRBV9 and TRBJ2-2, reads DSGVTQTPKHLITATGQRVTLRCSPRSGDLSVYWYQQSLDQGLQFLIQYYNGEERAKGNILERFSAQQFPDLHSELNLSSLELGDSALYFCASSVVGQGGAGELFFGEGSRLTVL.

The rearrangement links TRBV6-2 or TRBV6-3 to TRBJ1-1, with D possibly being TRBD1 (5 bases). The CDR3 has 15 residues. V was trimmed by 2 bases and J by 1 base, leaving 11 bases between them. Germline V CDR1 and CDR2: MNHEY, SVGEGT. CDR3 DNA sequence: TGTGCCAGCAGTTACGGGGAAAGGGGGAACACTGAAGCTTTCTTT. This codes for CASSYGERGNTEAFF.

The V and J genes are TRBV27 and TRBJ2-3, with a weak D call TRBD2 (6 bases). CDR1 MNHEY and CDR2 SMNVEV come from the germline V gene (reference sequence). V lost 2 bases, J lost 4 bases, and 10 bases lay in between. The CDR3 is made up of 14 amino acids. This CDR3 is CASSLAGPSDTQYF. The CDR3 DNA follows: TGTGCCAGCAGTTTAGCGGGGCCGTCAGATACGCAGTATTTT.

The chain uses TRBV19 and TRBJ1-4, with 10 bases identical to TRBD1. This CDR3 contains 18 residues. Trimming removed 6 bases from V and 5 bases from J; junction bases left unmatched: 15. The V gene's germline CDR1 is LNHDA and CDR2 SQIVND (reference sequence). The CDR3 DNA is TGTGCCAGTAGCCTGACAGGGGGCGGACTACAGGGCAATGAAAAACTGTTTTTT. Translated: CASSLTGGGLQGNEKLFF.

In this sample, this clone turned up a few times. V and J are TRBV7-9 and TRBJ1-2; D perhaps matches TRBD1 (5 bases). Per germline, CDR1 SEHNR and CDR2 FQNEAQ (reference sequence). The CDR3 is 13 residues long. The V end lost 1 base, the J end lost 6 bases, and 9 bases lay between the germline ends. The CDR3, as DNA: TGTGCCAGCAGCTTAGGGGCAGGGAATGGCTACACCTTC. Protein product: CASSLGAGNGYTF. Full variable domain (remainder filled in from reference TRBV7-9 and TRBJ1-2): DTGVSQNPRHKITKRGQNVTFRCDPISEHNRLYWYRQTLGQGPEFLTYFQNEAQLEKSRLLSDRFSAERPKGSFSTLEIQRTEQGDSAMYLCASSLGAGNGYTFGSGTRLTVV.

The chain joins TRBV19 to TRBJ2-1; 12 nucleotides match TRBD1. The germline CDR1 and CDR2 sequences are LNHDA and SQIVND (reference sequence). After removal of 3 bases from V and 4 bases from J, the junction contained 4 bases not matched to a gene. The length of the CDR3 is 16 residues. The CDR3 sequence: CASSIGGQGAYNEQFF. CDR3 sequence (DNA): TGTGCCAGTAGTATTGGGGGACAGGGGGCTTACAATGAGCAGTTCTTC.

The chain is built from TRBV6-5 and TRBJ1-1; D is unclear. CDR3 length: 16 amino acids. CDR1 and CDR2 from the germline V gene are MNHEY and SVGAGI. V lost 2 bases and J lost 1, with 14 bases in between. CDR3 amino acids: CASSYMRHNRNTEAFF. The CDR3 bases are TGTGCCAGCAGTTACATGCGTCACAACAGGAACACTGAAGCTTTCTTT.

The chain employs TRBV11-2 and TRBJ1-2; 8 positions match TRBD1. This CDR3 has 13 residues. The V gene's germline CDR1 is SGHAT and CDR2 FQNNGV. Losses at the gene ends were 3 bases for V and 6 bases for J; bases not matched to a gene: 3. In DNA, the CDR3 is TGTGCCAGCAGCTTTTACAGGGGGAATGGCTACACCTTC. As protein: CASSFYRGNGYTF.

The gene calls are TRBV20-1 and TRBJ1-4; D is undetermined. V was shortened by 6 bases and J by 8 bases, with 7 bases between the two germline ends. Germline CDR1 reads DFQATT; CDR2 reads SNEGSKA (reference sequence). This CDR3 is 10 amino acids long. The CDR3 DNA is TGCAGTGCCCTTAGCGAAAAACTGTTTTTT. Its translation is CSALSEKLFF.

The V call is TRBV5-1, the J call TRBJ2-2; D gene ambiguous. The CDR3 has 10 residues. The germline V gene encodes CDR1 SGHRS and CDR2 YFSETQ. V lost 3 bases and J lost 9, with 3 bases in between. The CDR3 spells CASSYRELFF. Here the CDR3 DNA reads TGCGCCAGCAGCTACAGGGAGCTGTTTTTT.

V usage is TRBV12-3 or TRBV12-4 and J usage is TRBJ1-1; 7 nucleotides align to TRBD1. With 2 bases clipped from V and 12 bases from J, the junction kept 6 bases outside the gene matches. The CDR3 covers 12 residues. The CDR3 region is CASSLIRGLTFF. DNA of the CDR3: TGTGCCAGCAGTTTAATCAGGGGGTTAACTTTCTTT.

This chain links TRBV29-1 with TRBJ1-2; 10 positions match TRBD1. The CDR3 runs 14 residues. J lost 7 bases, V lost 3 bases, and 8 bases had no gene match. Germline CDR1 SQVTM, CDR2 ANQGSEA. The CDR3 protein is CSVDPDRGFGGYTF. The DNA of the CDR3 is TGCAGCGTTGATCCGGACAGGGGGTTTGGTGGCTACACCTTC.

The chain couples TRBV6-2 or TRBV6-3 to TRBJ2-3; 12 bases are shared with TRBD1. The germline V gene has CDR1 MNHEY and CDR2 SVGEGT. V shed 6 bases, J shed 0 bases, and the junction held 10 bases outside the gene matches. This CDR3 contains 18 residues. This CDR3 is CASSLGTGGTTSTDTQYF. CDR3 nucleotides: TGTGCCAGCAGCCTTGGGACAGGGGGCACCACTAGCACAGATACGCAGTATTTT.

V and J are TRBV19 and TRBJ2-7; D is unclear. CDR3 size: 15 residues. Germline V CDR1 and CDR2: LNHDA, SQIVND (reference sequence). V lost 3 bases to trimming and J lost 0 bases, with 12 bases between them. This chain's CDR3 is CASSMIPLGSYEQYF. CDR3 nucleotide sequence: TGTGCCAGTAGTATGATCCCCCTAGGCTCCTACGAGCAGTACTTC.

Regarding this clone: The identical CDR3 is also encoded by other nucleotide sequences in the sample. This sequence joins TRBV29-1 and TRBJ1-2; D is unclear. The CDR3 runs to 13 residues. Trimming stripped 6 bases from V and 3 bases from J, with 14 bases between. The germline CDR1 and CDR2 sequences are SQVTM and ANQGSEA. The CDR3 is CSVSGTADYGYTF. CDR3 nucleotides: TGCAGCGTCTCGGGAACAGCAGACTATGGCTACACCTTC.

The chain joins TRBV19 to TRBJ2-1, with D possibly being TRBD1 (5 bases). The V gene's germline CDR1 is LNHDA and CDR2 SQIVND (reference sequence). Trimming removed 4 bases at V and 5 bases at J, with 6 bases between. This CDR3 comprises 12 residues. CDR3 sequence reads: CASSTGNNEQFF. CDR3 nucleotides: TGTGCCAGTAGTACAGGGAACAATGAGCAGTTCTTC.

The chain employs TRBV6-1 and TRBJ1-1, with 7 bases aligning to TRBD1. The junction had 4 bases not matched to a gene; V was cut back by 2 bases and J by 1 base. The CDR3 is 15 residues long. The germline CDR1 and CDR2 sequences are MNHNS and SASEGT. CDR3 in amino acids: CASSEPGGSNTEAFF. CDR3 coding DNA: TGTGCCAGCAGTGAACCAGGGGGATCGAACACTGAAGCTTTCTTT.

This clone was seen only once. The J gene is TRBJ2-1, the V gene TRBV4-3; TRBD1 matches 7 bases. The length of the CDR3 is 14 residues. CDR1 LGHNA and CDR2 YSLEER come from the germline V gene. The J segment lost 7 bases and the V segment lost 3 bases, leaving 6 bases of the junction unmatched. Here the CDR3 DNA reads TGCGCCAGCAGCCAGAGGGGGCCGGGGAATGAGCAGTTCTTC. Its protein is CASSQRGPGNEQFF.

The V call is TRBV15, the J call TRBJ1-1; possibly TRBD1 for D (6 bases). This CDR3 is 14 amino acids long. CDR1 and CDR2 from the germline V gene are LNHNV and YYDKDF (reference sequence). The V end lost 5 bases, the J end lost 5 bases, and 15 bases lay between the germline ends. The CDR3 region has the DNA TGTGCCACCAGCCCAGAGAGGGGGATAACTGAAGCTTTCTTT. This translates into CATSPERGITEAFF.

The V call is TRBV7-8, the J call TRBJ1-2, with D unclear. Looked up from germline, CDR1 is SGHVS and CDR2 is FQNEAQ. Trimming removed 3 bases from V and 4 bases from J, with 18 bases in between. This CDR3 has 16 amino acids. The CDR3 region is CASSFRFSGLPYGYTF. CDR3 DNA: TGTGCCAGCAGCTTTCGTTTTTCCGGACTTCCCTATGGCTACACCTTC. Looking up the rest from reference TRBV7-8 and TRBJ1-2 gives the full variable domain: GAGVSQSPRYKVAKRGQDVALRCDPISGHVSLFWYQQALGQGPEFLTYFQNEAQLDKSGLPSDRFFAERPEGSVSTLKIQRTQQEDSAVYLCASSFRFSGLPYGYTFGSGTRLTVV.

To note about this clone: At the DNA level, this CDR3 is encoded by other sequences in the same sample as well. Written as DNA, the CDR3 is TGTGCCAGCAGCCGACAGGGGGCCTATGGCTACACCTTC. Amino acid sequence: CASSRQGAYGYTF. The chain carries TRBV27 and TRBJ1-2; 10 bases are a match to TRBD1. Trimming cost V 6 bases and J 4 bases; bases outside gene matches: 2. Germline V CDR1 and CDR2: MNHEY, SMNVEV (reference sequence). CDR3 length: 13 amino acids.

The chain recombines TRBV19 with TRBJ1-2; 7 bases agree with TRBD1. The CDR3 length is 15 residues. Trimming removed 6 bases from V and 5 bases from J; junction bases left unmatched: 12. CDR1 and CDR2 from the germline V gene are LNHDA and SQIVND (reference sequence). The DNA for the CDR3 is TGTGCCAGTAGCCCCGGAAGGGTCAGGGGGTATGGCTACACCTTC. This translates into CASSPGRVRGYGYTF.

The chain combines TRBV9 with TRBJ1-4, with a tentative D call TRBD1 (5 bases). V was clipped by 4 bases and J by 8 bases, with 15 bases between them. There are 14 residues in the CDR3. Germline V gene lookup returns CDR1 SGDLS and CDR2 YYNGEE. The DNA of the CDR3 is TGTGCCAGCAGCCCCGGGGGTCTCGGAGAAAAACTGTTTTTT. The encoded protein is CASSPGGLGEKLFF.

The V and J genes are TRBV4-1 and TRBJ2-7; perhaps TRBD2 as D (5 bases). Trimming left V 0 bases short and J 0 bases short, with 12 bases between. The length of the CDR3 is 16 residues. Germline V lookup: CDR1 MGHRA, CDR2 YSYEKL. The CDR3 DNA follows: TGCGCCAGCAGCCAAGATCCGTCGGGGTCCTCCTACGAGCAGTACTTC. This encodes CASSQDPSGSSYEQYF.

This clone was seen only once. This chain joins TRBV2 and TRBJ2-3, with 14 bases fitting TRBD2. There are 17 residues in the CDR3. Germline loops: CDR1 SNHLY, CDR2 FYNNEI. V lost 4 bases to trimming and J lost 1 base; unmatched junction nucleotides: 4. The CDR3 protein is CASSGLAGGVGTDTQYF. CDR3 sequence (DNA): TGTGCCAGCAGTGGACTAGCGGGAGGGGTGGGCACAGATACGCAGTATTTT.

The gene calls are TRBV12-5 and TRBJ2-1; 10 bases agree with TRBD1. Germline CDR1 reads LGHNT; CDR2 reads FRNRAP. This CDR3 comprises 16 residues. V shed 1 base and J 9 bases; nucleotides not matched to a gene: 9. The CDR3 is CASGLGQGAPMSEQFF. CDR3 sequence (DNA): TGTGCTAGTGGTTTGGGACAGGGGGCGCCCATGAGTGAGCAGTTCTTC.

The CDR3 reads CSATGTGVFNEQFF. CDR3 in DNA: TGCAGCGCAACCGGGACAGGGGTCTTCAATGAGCAGTTCTTC. The chain recombines TRBV29-1 with TRBJ2-1, with 10 bases fitting TRBD1. V lost 7 bases, J lost 6 bases, and 9 bases stayed unmatched. The CDR3 totals 14 residues. CDR1 is SQVTM, CDR2 ANQGSEA, per germline.

The rearrangement links TRBV25-1 to TRBJ2-1; D might be TRBD2 (5 bases). The germline V and J ends were trimmed by 4 bases and 2 bases, with 15 bases remaining between them. Germline V gene lookup returns CDR1 MGHDK and CDR2 SYGVNS. The CDR3 totals 16 residues. For the CDR3, the DNA is TGTGCCAGCAGTGGCTCTAAGGGAGAACCCTACAATGAGCAGTTCTTC. It specifies CASSGSKGEPYNEQFF.

This chain joins TRBV21-1 and TRBJ2-5; the table's D gene call, TRBD2, was not cross checked with the DNA. TRBV21-1 constitutes a pseudogene. The CDR3 loop spans 18 amino acids. CDR3 nucleotides: TGTGCCAGCAGCGAGCATCTAGCGGGGGGGCCCGGTCAAGAGACCCAGTACTTC. The encoded protein is CASSEHLAGGPGQETQYF.

DNA of the CDR3: TGTGCCAGCAGTGGAAGGGACTATCACAGTTTGGAGCTGTTTTTT. Translating gives CASSGRDYHSLELFF. This chain uses TRBV2 with TRBJ2-2, with TRBD2 matching 7 bases. This CDR3 spans 15 amino acids. V trimming: 4 bases; J trimming: 10 bases; junction bases outside the gene matches: 12. Germline loops: CDR1 SNHLY, CDR2 FYNNEI.